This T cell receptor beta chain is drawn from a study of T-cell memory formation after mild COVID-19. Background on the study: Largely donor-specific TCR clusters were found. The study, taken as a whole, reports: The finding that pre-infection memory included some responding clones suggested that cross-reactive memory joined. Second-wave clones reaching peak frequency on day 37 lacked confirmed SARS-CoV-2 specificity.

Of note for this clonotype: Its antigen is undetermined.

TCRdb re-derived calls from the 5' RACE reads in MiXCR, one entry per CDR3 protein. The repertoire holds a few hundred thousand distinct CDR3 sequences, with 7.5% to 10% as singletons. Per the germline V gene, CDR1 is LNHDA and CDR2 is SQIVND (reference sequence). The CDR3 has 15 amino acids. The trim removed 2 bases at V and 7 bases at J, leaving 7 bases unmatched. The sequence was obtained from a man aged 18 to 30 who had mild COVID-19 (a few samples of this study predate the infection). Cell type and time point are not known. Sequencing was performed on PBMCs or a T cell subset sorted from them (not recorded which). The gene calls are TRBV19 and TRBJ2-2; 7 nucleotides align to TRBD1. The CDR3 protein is CASSIQTGSVGELFF. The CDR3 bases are TGTGCCAGTAGTATACAGACAGGGTCGGTCGGGGAGCTGTTTTTT.